This TCR beta chain was observed in a study of blood T cell repertoires in COVID-19. Study at large: From the United States, Italy and Spain came samples of acute and convalescent COVID-19. In each case, the material was cDNA or gDNA derived from T cells, B-cell-depleted T cells, or PBMCs.

The age range of participants was roughly 18 to 90 years, with residence in about two dozen US areas. Clinical history reported by participants formed the basis on which cohorts were assigned. Method: immunoSEQ multiplex PCR; TCRdb's copy keeps in-frame clones and lacks some. The sample contains 200,000 to 250,000 clones, just under 85% of which appear only once. Sample: PBMCs or T cells enriched from blood (not recorded which). This clonotype originated in a woman aged 40 to 50 with acute COVID-19.

In DNA, the CDR3 is TGTGCCAGCAGTTACCCGCCAGCGGGGGCCTACAATGAGCAGTTCTTC. Translated: CASSYPPAGAYNEQFF. The rearrangement joins TRBV6-2 or TRBV6-3 to TRBJ2-1, with 8 nucleotides matching TRBD2. The V and J ends lost 2 bases and 2 bases, in that order; junction bases with no gene match: 5. The CDR3 has 16 residues. Germline lookup yields CDR1 MNHEY and CDR2 SVGEGT.